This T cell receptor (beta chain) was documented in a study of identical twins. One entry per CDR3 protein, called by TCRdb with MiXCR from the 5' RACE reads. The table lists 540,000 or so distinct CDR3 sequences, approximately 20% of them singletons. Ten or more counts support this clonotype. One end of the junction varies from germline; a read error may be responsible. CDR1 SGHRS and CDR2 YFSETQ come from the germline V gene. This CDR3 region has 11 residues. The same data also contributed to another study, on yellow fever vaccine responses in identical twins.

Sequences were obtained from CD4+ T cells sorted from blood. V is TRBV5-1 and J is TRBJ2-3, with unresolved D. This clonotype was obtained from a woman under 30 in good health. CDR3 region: CASSNTDTQYF. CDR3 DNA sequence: TGTGCCAGCAGCAACACAGATACGCAGTATTTT.